Following are 5 T cell receptor beta chains from one sample sequenced in a study of regulatory T cells in long-lasting Graves disease. Arm-PCR of CDR3 regions and iRepertoire HTBI primers were used to build TCR beta libraries. TCRdb ran MiXCR on the multiplex PCR reads and lists one entry per CDR3 protein. The repertoire holds a few hundred thousand distinct CDR3 sequences, with 20% to 25% as singletons. As for time point: persistent/refractory GD, antithyroid drugs over 5 years with positive TRAb. PBMCs were the source of the RNA used for TCR sequencing. Here the sequenced sample was peripheral blood mononuclear cells (PBMCs), taken when the disease was refractory, from a patient treated with antithyroid drugs. These receptors were collected from a female donor with Graves disease.

The chain recombines TRBV20-1 with TRBJ1-1; unclear D gene. CDR3 size: 13 residues. The germline V and J ends were trimmed by 6 bases and 0 bases, with 11 bases remaining between them. Germline-derived CDR1 and CDR2 are DFQATT and SNEGSKA (reference sequence). CDR3 DNA sequence: TGCAGTGCCCCGGGAGTACTGAACACTGAAGCTTTCTTT. Encoded protein: CSAPGVLNTEAFF.

This clonotype was detected a few times. The CDR3 region has the DNA TGCAGCGTTGAGGCCGGGGGTGGGAATCAGCCCCAGCATTTT. The encoded protein is CSVEAGGGNQPQHF. This chain connects TRBV29-1 to TRBJ1-5; D perhaps matches TRBD1 (5 bases). The CDR3 is 14 amino acids. V was clipped by 3 bases and J by 4 bases, with 13 bases between them. Germline lookup yields CDR1 SQVTM and CDR2 ANQGSEA. The full variable domain, with the rest looked up from reference TRBV29-1 and TRBJ1-5, is SAVISQKPSRDICQRGTSLTIQCQVDSQVTMMFWYRQQPGQSLTLIATANQGSEATYESGFVIDKFPISRPNLTFSTLTVSNMSPEDSSIYLCSVEAGGGNQPQHFGDGTRLSIL.

This clonotype was seen a few times. The rearrangement joins TRBV7-2 to TRBJ1-4; tentatively, D is TRBD1 (6 bases). With 5 bases removed from V and 5 bases from J, the gap between germline ends came to 18 bases. Germline CDR1 and CDR2: SGHTA and FQGNSA. The CDR3 is 16 residues long. CDR3 sequence: CASSVSAPRGNEKLFF. DNA of the CDR3: TGTGCCAGCAGCGTCTCAGCACCGAGGGGGAATGAAAAACTGTTTTTT.

In this sample, this clonotype turned up many times. V usage is TRBV28 and J usage is TRBJ1-1; D remains unclear. Trimming took 6 bases from V and 0 from J, leaving 14 bases between them. The germline V gene has CDR1 MDHEN and CDR2 SYDVKM. This CDR3 has 15 amino acids. The CDR3 coding sequence is TGTGCCAGCAGCCAACTCCAGCCCATGAACACTGAAGCTTTCTTT. Translated, it gives CASSQLQPMNTEAFF.

This clonotype was picked up a small number of times. The CDR3 sequence: CASNGLAGDGTQYF. For the CDR3, the DNA is TGTGCCAGCAACGGGCTAGCGGGAGATGGAACGCAGTATTTT. The chain uses TRBV6-1 and TRBJ2-3, with TRBD2 matching 10 bases. V shed 7 bases, J shed 9 bases, and the junction held 10 bases outside the gene matches. The CDR3 spans 14 residues. Germline lookup yields CDR1 MNHNS and CDR2 SASEGT.